Shown below are 28 T cell receptor beta chains from a single sample sequenced in a study of preoperative IRX-2 immunotherapy in early breast cancer. Profiled with immunoSEQ multiplex PCR; TCRdb holds only in-frame clones, not every one. The profile shows around 25,000 clones, around 96% of them singletons. Treatment defined: preoperative locoregional IRX-2 cytokine immunotherapy. This specimen consisted of tumor tissue, obtained after IRX-2 immunotherapy. Every receptor here comes from a human donor with breast cancer.

The V call is TRBV6-1, the J call TRBJ2-1, with 7 bases fitting TRBD1. Germline V gene data show CDR1 as MNHNS and CDR2 as SASEGT. Unmatched junction bases numbered 13, after V lost 3 bases and J lost 8 bases. The CDR3 covers 16 residues. The chain's CDR3 is CASSDSGGYRGDEQFF. CDR3 DNA: TGTGCCAGCAGTGATTCCGGCGGGTACAGGGGTGATGAGCAGTTCTTC.

The gene calls are TRBV2 and TRBJ1-1; the match to TRBD1 covers 9 bases. The CDR3 has 14 residues. The V gene end was trimmed by 6 bases and the J gene end by 3 bases; junction bases not matched to a gene: 5. Germline V gene sequence: CDR1 SNHLY, CDR2 FYNNEI. The CDR3 nucleotides are TGTGCCAGCAGCAAGGGACAGGGTTACACTGAAGCTTTCTTT. It translates to CASSKGQGYTEAFF.

This clone was seen only once. V usage is TRBV10-2 and J usage is TRBJ1-1; D is ambiguous. Between the trimmed V and J ends, which lost 0 bases and 1 base, there was a span of 9 bases. Germline lookup yields CDR1 WSHSY and CDR2 SAAADI. The CDR3 has 15 amino acids. CDR3 bases: TGCGCCAGCAGTGAGTCTCCAGGAACGAACACTGAAGCTTTCTTT. It encodes CASSESPGTNTEAFF.

The chain has TRBV28 and TRBJ1-1, with a tentative D call TRBD1 (6 bases). Trimming took off 8 bases at V and 1 base at J, with 14 bases between the two ends. The CDR3 has 14 residues. Germline assignment: CDR1 MDHEN and CDR2 SYDVKM. The CDR3 is CASVPRGRNTEAFF. CDR3 DNA: TGTGCCAGCGTCCCGAGGGGGAGGAACACTGAAGCTTTCTTT. Drawing the rest from reference TRBV28 and TRBJ1-1, the complete variable domain is DVKVTQSSRYLVKRTGEKVFLECVQDMDHENMFWYRQDPGLGLRLIYFSYDVKMKEKGDIPEGYSVSREKKERFSLILESASTNQTSMYLCASVPRGRNTEAFFGQGTRLTVV.

This clone was counted once. The CDR3 region has the DNA TGCAGCGTTGTGGCATATAGGGGGGGAGCAGAGACCCAGTACTTC. It codes for CSVVAYRGGAETQYF. The genes are TRBV29-1 and TRBJ2-5; D is possibly TRBD2 (7 bases). The germline V and J ends were trimmed by 4 bases and 4 bases, with 19 bases remaining between them. The CDR3 totals 15 residues. Germline assignment: CDR1 SQVTM and CDR2 ANQGSEA. The full variable domain, with the rest looked up from reference TRBV29-1 and TRBJ2-5, is SAVISQKPSRDICQRGTSLTIQCQVDSQVTMMFWYRQQPGQSLTLIATANQGSEATYESGFVIDKFPISRPNLTFSTLTVSNMSPEDSSIYLCSVVAYRGGAETQYFGPGTRLLVL.

In DNA, the CDR3 is TGTGCCAGTGGGGGCGCAAATAGCAATCAGCCCCAGCATTTT. Amino acids: CASGGANSNQPQHF. V and J are TRBV9 and TRBJ1-5, with a possible D match to TRBD1 (6 bases). V was cut by 8 bases and J by 0 bases, with 12 bases left in between. Germline assignment: CDR1 SGDLS and CDR2 YYNGEE. This CDR3 region has 14 residues.

The chain employs TRBV7-2 and TRBJ2-7; possibly TRBD1 for D (5 bases). V was trimmed by 3 bases and J by 1 base, leaving 10 bases between them. CDR1 SGHTA and CDR2 FQGNSA come from the germline V gene. This CDR3 is 14 amino acids long. CDR3 nucleotide sequence: TGTGCCAGCAGCTTCCAGACAGATTCCTACGAGCAGTACTTC. Protein sequence: CASSFQTDSYEQYF. Combining the CDR3 with reference TRBV7-2 and TRBJ2-7 gives the whole variable domain GAGVSQSPSNKVTEKGKDVELRCDPISGHTALYWYRQSLGQGLEFLIYFQGNSAPDKSGLPSDRFSAERTGGSVSTLTIQRTQQEDSAVYLCASSFQTDSYEQYFGPGTRLTVT.

V gene TRBV7-2 combines with J gene TRBJ2-3, with TRBD1 identical over 11 bases. There are 19 residues in the CDR3. V dropped 1 base and J dropped 4; count of bases not matched to a gene: 13. CDR1 and CDR2 from the germline V gene are SGHTA and FQGNSA. The CDR3 is CASSLDGWTGGGIADTQYF. For the CDR3, the DNA is TGTGCCAGCAGCTTAGATGGGTGGACAGGGGGCGGCATTGCAGATACGCAGTATTTT.

The genes are TRBV7-9 and TRBJ1-2, with 10 nucleotides matching TRBD1. The CDR3 runs to 13 residues. CDR1 and CDR2 from the germline V gene are SEHNR and FQNEAQ (reference sequence). V lost 5 bases to trimming and J lost 6 bases; unmatched junction nucleotides: 3. CDR3 protein: CASSRGTGDGYTF. The CDR3 coding sequence is TGTGCCAGCAGCAGAGGGACAGGGGATGGCTACACCTTC.

The V and J genes are TRBV2 and TRBJ1-5, with D tentatively TRBD1 (5 bases). Trimming removed 6 bases at V and 0 bases at J, with 15 bases between. This CDR3 comprises 16 residues. Germline CDR1 reads SNHLY; CDR2 reads FYNNEI. The DNA of the CDR3 is TGTGCCAGCAGCCGGGGCCGGGGCTATAGCAATCAGCCCCAGCATTTT. Amino acid sequence: CASSRGRGYSNQPQHF.

CDR3 sequence: CASSPNLAGKGETQYF. DNA for the CDR3: TGTGCCAGCTCACCTAATCTAGCGGGGAAGGGAGAGACCCAGTACTTC. This chain joins TRBV18 and TRBJ2-5; 9 nucleotides agree with TRBD2. Germline V gene lookup returns CDR1 KGHSH and CDR2 LQKENI. The CDR3 is 16 amino acids. J lost 4 bases, V lost 3 bases, and 9 bases had no gene match.

The chain uses TRBV30 and TRBJ2-6, with D possibly called TRBD1 or TRBD2 (6 bases each). This CDR3 is 17 amino acids long. Trimming removed 0 bases from V and 2 bases from J, with 14 bases in between. Germline V gene data show CDR1 as GTSNPN and CDR2 as SVGIG (reference sequence). The CDR3 region is CAWSVLGGAPGANVLTF. Written as DNA, the CDR3 is TGTGCCTGGAGTGTACTGGGGGGCGCGCCTGGGGCCAACGTCCTGACTTTC. Together with reference TRBV30 and TRBJ2-6, the CDR3 gives the full variable domain: SQTIHQWPATLVQPVGSPLSLECTVEGTSNPNLYWYRQAAGRGLQLLFYSVGIGQISSEVPQNLSASRPQDRQFILSSKKLLLSDSGFYLCAWSVLGGAPGANVLTFGAGSRLTVL.

The chain combines TRBV6-1 with TRBJ2-1; 9 positions match TRBD1. The CDR3 runs to 18 residues. V was pared by 0 bases and J by 5 bases, with 11 bases of the junction left unmatched. From germline, CDR1 is MNHNS and CDR2 SASEGT. The CDR3 sequence: CASSEALYGTGRHNEQFF. CDR3 coding DNA: TGTGCCAGCAGTGAAGCGCTCTATGGGACAGGGAGACACAATGAGCAGTTCTTC.

The chain is built from TRBV14 and TRBJ2-5; the D gene is possibly TRBD1 (6 bases). Per the germline V gene, CDR1 is SGHDN and CDR2 is FVKESK. With 4 bases removed from V and 6 bases from J, the gap between germline ends came to 12 bases. The CDR3 contains 13 residues. DNA for the CDR3: TGTGCCAGCAGCCCCCGGGACATCAAGACCCAGTACTTC. This gives the protein CASSPRDIKTQYF.

This clone was observed a single time. V usage is TRBV28 and J usage is TRBJ1-1; D is unclear. Trimming left V 2 bases short and J 6 bases short, with 10 bases between. This CDR3 contains 13 residues. The V gene's germline CDR1 is MDHEN and CDR2 SYDVKM. The CDR3 DNA is TGTGCCAGCAGTTTAGGTATATTGCCTGAAGCTTTCTTT. Protein sequence: CASSLGILPEAFF.

This CDR3 is CASTDSRPPGELFF. The DNA of the CDR3 is TGTGCCAGCACCGACTCCCGCCCCCCCGGGGAGCTGTTTTTT. The gene calls are TRBV19 and TRBJ2-2; no reliable D call. CDR1 and CDR2 (germline): LNHDA, SQIVND (reference sequence). The ends were cut back, 9 bases at V and 6 bases at J, with 17 bases in the middle. The CDR3 contains 14 residues.

The CDR3 nucleotides are TGTGCCAGCAGCCTAGGGACAGGGGGATATAGCAATCAGCCCCAGCATTTT. Protein product: CASSLGTGGYSNQPQHF. This chain links TRBV7-9 with TRBJ1-5; 11 bases match TRBD1. Germline loops: CDR1 SEHNR, CDR2 FQNEAQ (reference sequence). The V and J ends lost 5 bases and 0 bases, in that order; junction bases with no gene match: 6. This CDR3 is 17 amino acids long. Variable domain in full (rest from reference TRBV7-9 and TRBJ1-5): DTGVSQNPRHKITKRGQNVTFRCDPISEHNRLYWYRQTLGQGPEFLTYFQNEAQLEKSRLLSDRFSAERPKGSFSTLEIQRTEQGDSAMYLCASSLGTGGYSNQPQHFGDGTRLSIL.

The V call is TRBV19, the J call TRBJ1-2; 10 positions match TRBD1. CDR3 length equals 13 residues. After removal of 5 bases from V and 6 bases from J, the junction contained 3 bases not matched to a gene. Germline loops: CDR1 LNHDA, CDR2 SQIVND (reference sequence). CDR3 region: CASSHGQGDGYTF. The CDR3 coding sequence is TGTGCCAGTAGTCACGGACAGGGGGATGGCTACACCTTC.

V gene TRBV4-3 combines with J gene TRBJ1-2; D is perhaps TRBD1 (5 bases). The germline V gene has CDR1 LGHNA and CDR2 YSLEER. The CDR3 runs 13 residues. V was pared by 1 base and J by 3 bases, with 6 bases between. The DNA for the CDR3 is TGCGCCAGCAGCCAAGGGGGCGACTATGGCTACACCTTC. This sequence encodes CASSQGGDYGYTF.

CDR3 DNA: TGTGCCAGTAGTCAGGGTAGGGGCACAGATACGCAGTATTTT. It translates to CASSQGRGTDTQYF. The gene calls are TRBV19 and TRBJ2-3; possible D gene TRBD1, 5 bases. The CDR3 has 14 amino acids. V was shortened by 5 bases and J by 1 base, with 10 bases between the two germline ends. CDR1 and CDR2 (germline): LNHDA, SQIVND (reference sequence). The full variable domain, in which reference TRBV19 and TRBJ2-3 provide the parts outside the CDR3, is DGGITQSPKYLFRKEGQNVTLSCEQNLNHDAMYWYRQDPGQGLRLIYYSQIVNDFQKGDIAEGYSVSREKKESFPLTVTSAQKNPTAFYLCASSQGRGTDTQYFGPGTRLTVL.

The chain has TRBV6-6 and TRBJ2-7; TRBD1 matches 9 bases. CDR1 and CDR2 from the germline V gene are MNHNY and SVGAGI (reference sequence). This CDR3 has 16 amino acids. V gave up 0 bases and J gave up 3 bases; unmatched junction bases: 6. The DNA for the CDR3 is TGTGCCAGCAGTTACTCGGAGAACAGGGGGCTCTACGAGCAGTACTTC. This sequence encodes CASSYSENRGLYEQYF.

The J gene is TRBJ2-7, the V gene TRBV11-2; 12 nucleotides line up with TRBD2. Trimming at V came to 5 bases and at J to 2 bases, leaving 4 bases not matched to a gene. The length of the CDR3 is 15 residues. Germline CDR1 is SGHAT and CDR2 is FQNNGV. CDR3 amino acids: CASSLRLAGAYEQYF. The CDR3 DNA reads as TGTGCCAGCAGCCTTCGACTAGCGGGGGCCTACGAGCAGTACTTC.

The chain is built from TRBV9 and TRBJ1-1; 7 bases map to TRBD1. From germline, CDR1 is SGDLS and CDR2 YYNGEE. V trimming: 3 bases; J trimming: 5 bases; junction bases outside the gene matches: 7. The CDR3 has 14 residues. This CDR3 reads CASSGRDRGTEAFF. The CDR3 DNA reads TGTGCCAGCAGCGGACGGGACAGAGGTACTGAAGCTTTCTTT. The full variable domain, in which reference TRBV9 and TRBJ1-1 provide the parts outside the CDR3, is DSGVTQTPKHLITATGQRVTLRCSPRSGDLSVYWYQQSLDQGLQFLIQYYNGEERAKGNILERFSAQQFPDLHSELNLSSLELGDSALYFCASSGRDRGTEAFFGQGTRLTVV.

The chain uses TRBV27 and TRBJ2-7; 7 bases fit TRBD1. This CDR3 is 14 amino acids long. Germline V lookup: CDR1 MNHEY, CDR2 SMNVEV (reference sequence). With V trimmed by 6 bases and J by 2 bases, 7 bases remained unmatched. The CDR3 sequence: CASRSYRGPYEQYF. DNA for the CDR3: TGTGCCAGCAGATCCTACAGGGGCCCCTACGAGCAGTACTTC.

The rearrangement joins TRBV6-1 to TRBJ1-1; D gene ambiguous. Trimming shortened V by 4 bases and J by 11 bases, and 17 bases separated the two germline ends. Germline V gene sequence: CDR1 MNHNS, CDR2 SASEGT. CDR3 length: 13 residues. As DNA, the CDR3 is TGTGCCAGCAGTGTCCCAGGACCCGGTTTGGCTTTCTTT. Encoded protein: CASSVPGPGLAFF.

The V and J genes are TRBV19 and TRBJ1-4; tentative D call: TRBD1 (6 bases). Germline loops: CDR1 LNHDA, CDR2 SQIVND (reference sequence). With 6 bases removed from V and 2 bases from J, the gap between germline ends came to 25 bases. The CDR3 is 19 amino acids. CDR3 loop: CASSLGGGAALLTNEKLFF. The CDR3 DNA sequence: TGTGCCAGTAGCCTCGGGGGGGGCGCGGCTCTTCTGACTAATGAAAAACTGTTTTTT.

This clone was seen once. The chain recombines TRBV7-2 with TRBJ2-2; 8 positions match TRBD2. CDR3 length: 18 residues. CDR1 is SGHTA and CDR2 is FQGNSA in the germline V gene. Trimming took 1 base from V and 4 from J; bases not matched to a gene: 11. The CDR3 sequence: CASSLVKYAGGGTGELFF. The CDR3 DNA sequence: TGTGCCAGCAGCTTAGTAAAGTATGCGGGAGGCGGCACCGGGGAGCTGTTTTTT. Full variable domain (remainder filled in from reference TRBV7-2 and TRBJ2-2): GAGVSQSPSNKVTEKGKDVELRCDPISGHTALYWYRQSLGQGLEFLIYFQGNSAPDKSGLPSDRFSAERTGGSVSTLTIQRTQQEDSAVYLCASSLVKYAGGGTGELFFGEGSRLTVL.

The chain recombines TRBV9 with TRBJ2-1, with 11 bases fitting TRBD2. CDR1 SGDLS and CDR2 YYNGEE come from the germline V gene. The CDR3 is 14 amino acids. J gave up 6 bases and V 4 bases, and 3 bases lay outside the gene matches. CDR3 sequence: CASSTSGSFNEQFF. The CDR3 coding sequence is TGTGCCAGCAGCACTAGCGGGAGCTTCAATGAGCAGTTCTTC.